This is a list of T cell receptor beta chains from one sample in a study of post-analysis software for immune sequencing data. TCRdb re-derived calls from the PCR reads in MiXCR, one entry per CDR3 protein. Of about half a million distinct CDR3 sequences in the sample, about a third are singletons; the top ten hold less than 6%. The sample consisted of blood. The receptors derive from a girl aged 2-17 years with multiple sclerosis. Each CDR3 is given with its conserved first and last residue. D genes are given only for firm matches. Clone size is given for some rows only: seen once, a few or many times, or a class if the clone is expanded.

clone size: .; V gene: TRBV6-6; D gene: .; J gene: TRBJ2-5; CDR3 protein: CASSYAGSQETQYF; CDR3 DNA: TGTGCCAGCAGTTACGCGGGGAGCCAAGAGACCCAGTACTTC
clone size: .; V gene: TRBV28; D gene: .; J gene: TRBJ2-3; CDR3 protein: CASRSRGGVEDTQYF; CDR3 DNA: TGTGCCAGCAGGTCGAGAGGAGGGGTCGAAGATACGCAGTATTTT
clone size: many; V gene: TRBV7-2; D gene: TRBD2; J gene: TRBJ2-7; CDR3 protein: CASSSTSRYEQYF; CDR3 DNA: TGTGCCAGCAGCTCGACTAGCCGCTACGAGCAGTACTTC
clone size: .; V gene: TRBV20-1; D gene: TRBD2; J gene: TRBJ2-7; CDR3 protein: CSARYGGGPPYEQYF; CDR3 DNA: TGCAGTGCTAGATACGGGGGGGGGCCCCCCTACGAGCAGTACTTC
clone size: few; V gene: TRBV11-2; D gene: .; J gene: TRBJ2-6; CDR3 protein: CASSYGSGANVLTF; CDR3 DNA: TGTGCCAGCAGCTATGGCTCTGGGGCCAACGTCCTGACTTTC
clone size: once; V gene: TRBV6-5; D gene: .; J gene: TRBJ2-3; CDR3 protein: CASREPGTDTQYF; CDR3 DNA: TGTGCCAGCAGAGAGCCGGGAACAGATACGCAGTATTTT
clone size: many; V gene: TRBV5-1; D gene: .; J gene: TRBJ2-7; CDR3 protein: CASSSAGLAYEQYF; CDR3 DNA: TGCGCCAGCAGCTCAGCGGGTCTCGCCTACGAGCAGTACTTC
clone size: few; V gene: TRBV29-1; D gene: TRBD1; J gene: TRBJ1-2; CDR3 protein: CSVDRGVNYGYTF; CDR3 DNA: TGCAGCGTCGACAGGGGTGTTAACTATGGCTACACCTTC
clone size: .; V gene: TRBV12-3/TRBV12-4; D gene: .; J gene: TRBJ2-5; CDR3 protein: CAGSLQETQYF; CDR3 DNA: TGTGCCGGCAGTCTACAAGAGACCCAGTACTTC
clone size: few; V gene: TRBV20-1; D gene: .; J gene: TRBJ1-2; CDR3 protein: CSARVGGSNYGYTF; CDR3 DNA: TGCAGTGCTAGAGTTGGAGGCTCTAACTATGGCTACACCTTC
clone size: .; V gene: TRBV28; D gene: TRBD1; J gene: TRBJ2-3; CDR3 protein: CASSIPPPGQLSGTDTQYF; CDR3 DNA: TGTGCCAGCAGTATCCCGCCTCCGGGACAGCTATCTGGCACAGATACGCAGTATTTT
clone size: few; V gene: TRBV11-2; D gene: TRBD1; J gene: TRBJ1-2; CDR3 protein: CASRESGTGRRGYTF; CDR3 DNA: TGTGCCAGCAGAGAAAGCGGGACAGGGCGGCGGGGCTACACCTTC